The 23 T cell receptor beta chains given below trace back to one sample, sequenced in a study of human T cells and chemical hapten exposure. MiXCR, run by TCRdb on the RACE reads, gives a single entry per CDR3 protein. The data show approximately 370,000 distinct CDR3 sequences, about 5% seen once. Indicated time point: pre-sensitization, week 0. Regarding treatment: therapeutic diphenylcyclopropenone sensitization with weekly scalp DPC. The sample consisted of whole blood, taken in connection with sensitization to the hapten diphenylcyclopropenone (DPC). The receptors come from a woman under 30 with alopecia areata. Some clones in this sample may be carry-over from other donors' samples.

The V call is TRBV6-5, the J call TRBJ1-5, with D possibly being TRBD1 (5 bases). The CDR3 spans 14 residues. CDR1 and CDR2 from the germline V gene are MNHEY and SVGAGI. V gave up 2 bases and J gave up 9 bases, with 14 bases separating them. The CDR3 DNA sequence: TGTGCCAGCAGTTACGGGCAGGGAGGTATGCCCCAGCATTTT. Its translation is CASSYGQGGMPQHF.

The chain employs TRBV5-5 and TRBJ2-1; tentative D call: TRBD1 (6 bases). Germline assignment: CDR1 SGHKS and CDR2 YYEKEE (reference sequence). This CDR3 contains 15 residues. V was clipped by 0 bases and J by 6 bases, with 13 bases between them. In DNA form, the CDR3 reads TGTGCCAGCAGCTTGGTAGGGGGAGTTGGCAATGAGCAGTTCTTC. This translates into CASSLVGGVGNEQFF.

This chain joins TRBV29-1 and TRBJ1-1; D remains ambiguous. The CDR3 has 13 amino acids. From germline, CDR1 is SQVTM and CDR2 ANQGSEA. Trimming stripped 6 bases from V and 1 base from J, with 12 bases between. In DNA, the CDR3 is TGCAGCGTGACGAGATCTGCGAACACTGAAGCTTTCTTT. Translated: CSVTRSANTEAFF.

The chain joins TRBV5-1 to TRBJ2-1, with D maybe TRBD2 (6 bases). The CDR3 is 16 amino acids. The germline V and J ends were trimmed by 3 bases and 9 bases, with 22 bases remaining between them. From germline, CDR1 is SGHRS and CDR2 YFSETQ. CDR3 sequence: CASSYGAGNPPTEQFF. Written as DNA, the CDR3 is TGCGCCAGCAGCTATGGCGCGGGGAACCCACCCACTGAGCAGTTCTTC.

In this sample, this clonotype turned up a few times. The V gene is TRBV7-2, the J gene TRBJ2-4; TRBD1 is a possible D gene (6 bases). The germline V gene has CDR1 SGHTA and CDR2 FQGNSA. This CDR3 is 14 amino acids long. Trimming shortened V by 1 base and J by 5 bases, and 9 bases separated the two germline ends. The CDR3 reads CASSLGTDQNIQYF. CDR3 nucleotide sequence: TGTGCCAGCAGCTTAGGGACAGATCAAAACATTCAGTACTTC.

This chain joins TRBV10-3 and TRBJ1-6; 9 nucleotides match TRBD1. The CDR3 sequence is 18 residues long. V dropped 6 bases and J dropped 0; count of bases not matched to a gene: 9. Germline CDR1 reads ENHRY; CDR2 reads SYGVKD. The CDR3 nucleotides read TGTGCCATCAGCCGGGACAGGGAAATGGGCTCCTATAATTCACCCCTCCACTTT. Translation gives CAISRDREMGSYNSPLHF.

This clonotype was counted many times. CDR3 sequence reads: CASRRTGGTDTQYF. CDR3 bases: TGTGCCAGCAGGAGGACAGGAGGCACAGATACGCAGTATTTT. The chain couples TRBV2 to TRBJ2-3, with 7 bases that match TRBD1. J was trimmed by 1 base and V by 6 bases; bases with no gene match: 4. The CDR3 extends over 14 amino acids. Germline V gene sequence: CDR1 SNHLY, CDR2 FYNNEI.

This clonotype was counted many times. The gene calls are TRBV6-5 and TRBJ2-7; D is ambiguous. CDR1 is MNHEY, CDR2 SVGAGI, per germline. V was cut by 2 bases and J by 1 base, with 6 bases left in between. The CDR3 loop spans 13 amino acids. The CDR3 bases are TGTGCCAGCAGTTACCGCACTTCCTACGAGCAGTACTTC. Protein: CASSYRTSYEQYF.

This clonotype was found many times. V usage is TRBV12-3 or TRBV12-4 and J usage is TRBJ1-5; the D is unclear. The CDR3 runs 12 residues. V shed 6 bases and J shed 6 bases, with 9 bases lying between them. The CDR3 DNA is TGTGCCAGCAGCCTTAGAGGTCAGCCCCAGCATTTT. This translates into CASSLRGQPQHF.

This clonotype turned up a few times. The DNA for the CDR3 is TGTGCCAGCAGTGAAAACGAGGGGTATGGCTACACCTTC. Its protein is CASSENEGYGYTF. This chain links TRBV2 with TRBJ1-2; tentatively, D is TRBD1 (5 bases). Germline CDR1 reads SNHLY; CDR2 reads FYNNEI. Deletions cut 2 bases from V and 5 bases from J, with 9 bases between. This CDR3 contains 13 residues.

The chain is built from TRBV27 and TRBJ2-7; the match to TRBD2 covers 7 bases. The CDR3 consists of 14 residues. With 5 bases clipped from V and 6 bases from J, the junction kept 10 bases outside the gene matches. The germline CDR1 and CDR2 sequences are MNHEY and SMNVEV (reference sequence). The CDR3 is CASSLGGTTSEQYF. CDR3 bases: TGTGCCAGCAGTCTTGGGGGGACTACGAGCGAGCAGTACTTC.

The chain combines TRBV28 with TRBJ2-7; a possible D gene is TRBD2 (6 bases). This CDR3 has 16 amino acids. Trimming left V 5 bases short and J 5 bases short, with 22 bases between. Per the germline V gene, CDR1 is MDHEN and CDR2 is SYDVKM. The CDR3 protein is CASSPSEGRWNHEQYF. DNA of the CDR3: TGTGCCAGCAGTCCGTCGGAGGGCAGGTGGAATCACGAGCAGTACTTC.

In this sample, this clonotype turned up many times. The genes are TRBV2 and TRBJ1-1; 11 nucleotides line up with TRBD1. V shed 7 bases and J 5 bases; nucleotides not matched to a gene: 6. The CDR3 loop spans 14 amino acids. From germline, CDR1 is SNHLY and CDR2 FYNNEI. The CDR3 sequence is CASTRTGGRTEAFF. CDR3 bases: TGTGCCAGCACCCGGACAGGGGGCAGGACTGAAGCTTTCTTT. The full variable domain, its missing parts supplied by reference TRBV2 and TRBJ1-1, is EPEVTQTPSHQVTQMGQEVILRCVPISNHLYFYWYRQILGQKVEFLVSFYNNEISEKSEIFDDQFSVERPDGSNFTLKIRSTKLEDSAMYFCASTRTGGRTEAFFGQGTRLTVV.

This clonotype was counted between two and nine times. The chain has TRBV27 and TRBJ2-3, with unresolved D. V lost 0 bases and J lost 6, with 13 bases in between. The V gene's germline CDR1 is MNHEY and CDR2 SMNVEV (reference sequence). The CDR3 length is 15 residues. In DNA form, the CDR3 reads TGTGCCAGCAGTTTATCGAATCATCAATCCGATACGCAGTATTTT. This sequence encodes CASSLSNHQSDTQYF.

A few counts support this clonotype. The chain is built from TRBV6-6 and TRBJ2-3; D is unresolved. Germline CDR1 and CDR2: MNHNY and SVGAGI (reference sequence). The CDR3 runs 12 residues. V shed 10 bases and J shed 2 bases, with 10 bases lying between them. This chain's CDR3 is CATHGDTDTQYF. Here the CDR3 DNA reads TGTGCCACCCATGGGGACACAGATACGCAGTATTTT.

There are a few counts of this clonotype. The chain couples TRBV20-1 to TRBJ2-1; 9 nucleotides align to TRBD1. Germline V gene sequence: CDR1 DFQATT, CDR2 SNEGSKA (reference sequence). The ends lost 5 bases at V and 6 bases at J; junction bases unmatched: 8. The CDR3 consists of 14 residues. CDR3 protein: CSALPGQGSNEQFF. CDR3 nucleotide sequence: TGCAGTGCTCTCCCGGGACAGGGTAGCAATGAGCAGTTCTTC.

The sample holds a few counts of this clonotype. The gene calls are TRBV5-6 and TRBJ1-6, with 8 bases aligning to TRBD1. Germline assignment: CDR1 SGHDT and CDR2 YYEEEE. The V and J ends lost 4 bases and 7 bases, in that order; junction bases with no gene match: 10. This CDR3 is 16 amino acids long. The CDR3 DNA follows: TGTGCCAGCAGCCTTAAACCGAGACAGGGGAATTCACCCCTCCACTTT. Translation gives CASSLKPRQGNSPLHF.

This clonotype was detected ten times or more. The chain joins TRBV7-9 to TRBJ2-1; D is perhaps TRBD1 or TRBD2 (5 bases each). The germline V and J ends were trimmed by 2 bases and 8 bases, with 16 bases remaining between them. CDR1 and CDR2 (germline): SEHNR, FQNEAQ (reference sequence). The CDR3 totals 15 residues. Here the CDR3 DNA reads TGTGCCAGCAGCTTAAGCGGCAGGGCCTGGGATGAGCAGTTCTTC. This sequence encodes CASSLSGRAWDEQFF.

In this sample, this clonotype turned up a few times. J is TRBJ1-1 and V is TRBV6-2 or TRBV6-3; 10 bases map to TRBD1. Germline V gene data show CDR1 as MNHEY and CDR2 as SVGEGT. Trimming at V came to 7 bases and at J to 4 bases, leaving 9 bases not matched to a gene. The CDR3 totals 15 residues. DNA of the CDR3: TGTGCCAGCACCGGGACAGGGGAAAGAGGCACTGAAGCTTTCTTT. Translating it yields CASTGTGERGTEAFF.

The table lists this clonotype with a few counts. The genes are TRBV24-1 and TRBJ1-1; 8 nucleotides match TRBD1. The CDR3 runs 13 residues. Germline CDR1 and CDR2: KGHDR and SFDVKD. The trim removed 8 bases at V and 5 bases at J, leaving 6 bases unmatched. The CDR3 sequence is CATTQGAQTEAFF. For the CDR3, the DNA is TGTGCCACCACCCAGGGGGCGCAGACTGAAGCTTTCTTT.

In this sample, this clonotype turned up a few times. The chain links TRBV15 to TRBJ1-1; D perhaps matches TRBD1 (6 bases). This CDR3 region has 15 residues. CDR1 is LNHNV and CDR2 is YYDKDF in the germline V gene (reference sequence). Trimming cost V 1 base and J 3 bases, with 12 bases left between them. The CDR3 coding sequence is TGTGCCACCAGCAGAGTGGGGGGCGCTGACACTGAAGCTTTCTTT. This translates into CATSRVGGADTEAFF.

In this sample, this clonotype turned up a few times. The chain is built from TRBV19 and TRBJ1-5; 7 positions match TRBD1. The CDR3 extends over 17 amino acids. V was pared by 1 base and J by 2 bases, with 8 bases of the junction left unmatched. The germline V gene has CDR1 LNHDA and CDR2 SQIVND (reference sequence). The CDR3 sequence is CASSIASRGRGNQPQHF. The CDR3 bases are TGTGCCAGTAGTATAGCGAGTAGGGGGCGCGGCAATCAGCCCCAGCATTTT.

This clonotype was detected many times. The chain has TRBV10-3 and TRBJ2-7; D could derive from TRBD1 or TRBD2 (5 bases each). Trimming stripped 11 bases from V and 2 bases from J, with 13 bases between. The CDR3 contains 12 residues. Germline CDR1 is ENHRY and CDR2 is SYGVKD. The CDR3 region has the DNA TGTGCCCCCGGCCAGGGACCCTACGAGCAGTACTTC. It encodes CAPGQGPYEQYF.